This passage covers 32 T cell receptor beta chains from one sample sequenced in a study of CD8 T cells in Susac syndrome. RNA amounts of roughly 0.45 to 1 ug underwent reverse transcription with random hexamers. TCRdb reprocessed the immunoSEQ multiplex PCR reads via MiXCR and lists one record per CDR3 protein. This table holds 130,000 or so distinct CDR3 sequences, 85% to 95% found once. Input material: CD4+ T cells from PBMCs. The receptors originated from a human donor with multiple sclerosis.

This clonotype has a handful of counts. The CDR3 nucleotides read TGTGCCAGCAGCCAAGATGGGGGGAATGAAAAACTGTTTTTT. Protein product: CASSQDGGNEKLFF. The rearrangement joins TRBV4-2 to TRBJ1-4; D is perhaps TRBD1 (5 bases). The germline gives CDR1 LGHNA, CDR2 YNFKEQ. There are 14 residues in the CDR3. Trimming removed 0 bases at V and 5 bases at J, with 7 bases between.

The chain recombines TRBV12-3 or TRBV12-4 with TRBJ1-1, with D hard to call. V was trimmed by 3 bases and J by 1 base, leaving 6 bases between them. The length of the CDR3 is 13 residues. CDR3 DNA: TGTGCCAGCAGTTTCGCAGAGAACACTGAAGCTTTCTTT. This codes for CASSFAENTEAFF.

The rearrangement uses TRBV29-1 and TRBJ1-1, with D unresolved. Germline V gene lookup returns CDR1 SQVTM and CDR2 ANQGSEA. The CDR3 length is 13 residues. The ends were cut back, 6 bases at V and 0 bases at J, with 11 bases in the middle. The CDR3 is CSVKPLMNTEAFF. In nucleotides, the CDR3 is TGCAGCGTCAAGCCCTTGATGAACACTGAAGCTTTCTTT.

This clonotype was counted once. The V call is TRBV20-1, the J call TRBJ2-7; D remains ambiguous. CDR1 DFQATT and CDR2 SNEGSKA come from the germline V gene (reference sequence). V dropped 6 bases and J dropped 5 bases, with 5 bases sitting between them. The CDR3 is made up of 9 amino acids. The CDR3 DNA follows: TGCAGTGCGGGGAACGAGCAGTACTTC. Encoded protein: CSAGNEQYF.

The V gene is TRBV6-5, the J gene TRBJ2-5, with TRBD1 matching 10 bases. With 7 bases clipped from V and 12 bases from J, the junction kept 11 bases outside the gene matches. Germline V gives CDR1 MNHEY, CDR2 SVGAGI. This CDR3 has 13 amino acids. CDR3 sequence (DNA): TGTGCCAGCAAGACAGGGGGCGGCTCCTCGGAGTACTTC. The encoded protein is CASKTGGGSSEYF.

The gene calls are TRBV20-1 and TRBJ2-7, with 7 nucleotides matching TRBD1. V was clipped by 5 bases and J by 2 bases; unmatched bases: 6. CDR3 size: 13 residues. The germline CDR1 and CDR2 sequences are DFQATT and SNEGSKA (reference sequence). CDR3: CSAPDRPTYEQYF. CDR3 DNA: TGCAGTGCTCCGGACAGGCCCACCTACGAGCAGTACTTC.

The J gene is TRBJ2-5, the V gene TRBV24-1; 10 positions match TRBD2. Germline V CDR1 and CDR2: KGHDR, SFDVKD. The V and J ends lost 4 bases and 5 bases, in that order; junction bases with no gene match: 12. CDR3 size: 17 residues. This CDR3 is CATSESSGASGSETQYF. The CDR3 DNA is TGTGCCACCAGTGAGTCGAGTGGGGCTAGCGGGAGTGAGACCCAGTACTTC.

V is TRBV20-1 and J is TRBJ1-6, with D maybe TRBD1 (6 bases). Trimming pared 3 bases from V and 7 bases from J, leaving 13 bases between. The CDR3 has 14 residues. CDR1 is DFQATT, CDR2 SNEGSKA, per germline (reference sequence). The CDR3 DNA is TGCAGTGCTAGGGCGGGGGCCGGGAATTCACCCCTCCACTTT. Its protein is CSARAGAGNSPLHF.

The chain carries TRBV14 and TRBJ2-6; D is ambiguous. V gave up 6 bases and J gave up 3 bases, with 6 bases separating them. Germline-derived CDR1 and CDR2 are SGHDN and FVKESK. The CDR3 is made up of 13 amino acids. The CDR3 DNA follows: TGTGCCAGCAGGGTAAATGGGGCCAACGTCCTGACTTTC. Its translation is CASRVNGANVLTF.

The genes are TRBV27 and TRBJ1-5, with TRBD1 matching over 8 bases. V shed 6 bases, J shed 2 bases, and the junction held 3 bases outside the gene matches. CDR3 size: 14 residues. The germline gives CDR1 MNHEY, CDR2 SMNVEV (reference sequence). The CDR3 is CASRDRVGNQPQHF. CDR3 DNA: TGTGCCAGCAGGGACAGGGTCGGCAATCAGCCCCAGCATTTT.

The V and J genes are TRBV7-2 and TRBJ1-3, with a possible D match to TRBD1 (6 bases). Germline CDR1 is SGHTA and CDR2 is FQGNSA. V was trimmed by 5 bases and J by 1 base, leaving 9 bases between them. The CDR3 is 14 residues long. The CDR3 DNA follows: TGTGCCAGCAGCCTAACAGGGTCTGGAAACACCATATATTTT. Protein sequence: CASSLTGSGNTIYF.

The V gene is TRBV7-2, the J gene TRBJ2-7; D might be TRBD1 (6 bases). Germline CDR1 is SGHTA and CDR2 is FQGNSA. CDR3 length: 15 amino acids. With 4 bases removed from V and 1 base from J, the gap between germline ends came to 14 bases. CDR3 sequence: CASSSTSRGSYEQYF. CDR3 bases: TGTGCCAGCAGCTCCACGTCCAGGGGATCCTACGAGCAGTACTTC.

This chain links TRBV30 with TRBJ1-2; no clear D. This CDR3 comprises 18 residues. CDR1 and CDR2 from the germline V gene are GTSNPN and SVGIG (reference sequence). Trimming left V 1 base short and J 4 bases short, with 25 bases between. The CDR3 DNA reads TGTGCCTGGAGTGCAAGAGGTCAGCCAGCTTGGGCTTTCTATGGCTACACCTTC. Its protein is CAWSARGQPAWAFYGYTF.

The CDR3 DNA follows: TGTGCCAGCAGGACTAGCGGGAGGGTGAATACGCAGTATTTT. Its translation is CASRTSGRVNTQYF. V is TRBV12-3 or TRBV12-4 and J is TRBJ2-3; 14 bases match TRBD2. The CDR3 spans 14 residues. With 6 bases clipped from V and 7 bases from J, the junction kept 3 bases outside the gene matches.

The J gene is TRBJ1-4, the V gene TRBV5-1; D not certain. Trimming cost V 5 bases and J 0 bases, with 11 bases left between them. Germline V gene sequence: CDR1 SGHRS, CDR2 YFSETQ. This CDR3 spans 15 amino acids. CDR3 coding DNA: TGCGCCAGCAGAGGGCAGCCTGCAACTAATGAAAAACTGTTTTTT. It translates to CASRGQPATNEKLFF.

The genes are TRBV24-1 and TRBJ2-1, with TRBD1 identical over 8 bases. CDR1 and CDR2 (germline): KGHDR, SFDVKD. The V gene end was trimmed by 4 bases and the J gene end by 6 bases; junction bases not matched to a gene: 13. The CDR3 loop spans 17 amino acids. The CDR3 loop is CATSEAPRTGNGNEQFF. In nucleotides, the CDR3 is TGTGCCACCAGTGAGGCCCCACGGACAGGGAATGGCAATGAGCAGTTCTTC.

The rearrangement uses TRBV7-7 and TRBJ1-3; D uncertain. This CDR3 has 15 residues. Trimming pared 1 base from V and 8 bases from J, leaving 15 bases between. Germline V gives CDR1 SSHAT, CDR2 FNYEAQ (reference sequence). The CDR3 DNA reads TGTGCCAGCAGCTTAGGAATCTCAGTATCGGACACCATATATTTT. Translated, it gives CASSLGISVSDTIYF.

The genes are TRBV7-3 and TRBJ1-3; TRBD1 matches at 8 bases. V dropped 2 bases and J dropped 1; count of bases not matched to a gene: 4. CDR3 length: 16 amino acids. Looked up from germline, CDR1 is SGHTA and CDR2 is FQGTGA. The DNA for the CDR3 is TGTGCCAGCAGCTTATTTACAGGGGGGTCTGGAAACACCATATATTTT. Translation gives CASSLFTGGSGNTIYF.

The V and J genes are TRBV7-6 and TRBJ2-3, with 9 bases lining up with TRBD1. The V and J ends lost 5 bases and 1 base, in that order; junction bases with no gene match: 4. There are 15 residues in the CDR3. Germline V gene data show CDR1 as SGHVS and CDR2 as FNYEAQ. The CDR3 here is CASSPWTGGTDTQYF. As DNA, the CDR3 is TGTGCCAGCAGCCCATGGACAGGGGGCACAGATACGCAGTATTTT.

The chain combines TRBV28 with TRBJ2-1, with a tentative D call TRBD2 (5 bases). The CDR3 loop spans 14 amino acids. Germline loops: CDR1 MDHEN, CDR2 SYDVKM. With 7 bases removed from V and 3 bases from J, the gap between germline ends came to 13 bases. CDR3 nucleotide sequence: TGTGCCAGCAAGGGAGCGGTTAACTACAATGAGCAGTTCTTC. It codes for CASKGAVNYNEQFF.

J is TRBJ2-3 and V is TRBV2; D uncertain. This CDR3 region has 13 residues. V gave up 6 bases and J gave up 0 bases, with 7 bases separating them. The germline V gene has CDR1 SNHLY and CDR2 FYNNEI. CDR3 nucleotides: TGTGCCAGCAGGTGGCGGAGCACAGATACGCAGTATTTT. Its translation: CASRWRSTDTQYF. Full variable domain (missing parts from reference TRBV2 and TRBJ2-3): EPEVTQTPSHQVTQMGQEVILRCVPISNHLYFYWYRQILGQKVEFLVSFYNNEISEKSEIFDDQFSVERPDGSNFTLKIRSTKLEDSAMYFCASRWRSTDTQYFGPGTRLTVL.

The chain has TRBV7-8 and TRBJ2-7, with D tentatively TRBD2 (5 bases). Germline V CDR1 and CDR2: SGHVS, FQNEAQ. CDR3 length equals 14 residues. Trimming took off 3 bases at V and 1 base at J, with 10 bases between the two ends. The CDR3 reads CASSFRRNSYEQYF. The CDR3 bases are TGTGCCAGCAGCTTCAGGAGGAATTCCTACGAGCAGTACTTC.

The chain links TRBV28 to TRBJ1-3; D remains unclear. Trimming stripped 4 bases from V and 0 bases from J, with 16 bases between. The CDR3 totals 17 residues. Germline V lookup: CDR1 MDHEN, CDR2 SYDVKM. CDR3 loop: CASSSPRLALSGNTIYF. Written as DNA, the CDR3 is TGTGCCAGCAGTTCTCCTCGACTGGCCCTCTCTGGAAACACCATATATTTT.

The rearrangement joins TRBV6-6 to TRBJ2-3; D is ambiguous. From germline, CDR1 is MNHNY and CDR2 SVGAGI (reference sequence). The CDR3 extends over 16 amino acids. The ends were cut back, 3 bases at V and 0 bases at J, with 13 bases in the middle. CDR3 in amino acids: CASSYLDGPSTDTQYF. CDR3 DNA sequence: TGTGCCAGCAGTTATCTCGACGGGCCGAGCACAGATACGCAGTATTTT.

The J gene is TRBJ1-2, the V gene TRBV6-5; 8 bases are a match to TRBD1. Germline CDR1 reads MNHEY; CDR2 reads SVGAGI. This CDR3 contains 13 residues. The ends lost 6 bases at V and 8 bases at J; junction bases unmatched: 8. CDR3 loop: CASRARQGKGYTF. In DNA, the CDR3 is TGTGCCAGCAGGGCCCGACAGGGGAAAGGCTACACCTTC.

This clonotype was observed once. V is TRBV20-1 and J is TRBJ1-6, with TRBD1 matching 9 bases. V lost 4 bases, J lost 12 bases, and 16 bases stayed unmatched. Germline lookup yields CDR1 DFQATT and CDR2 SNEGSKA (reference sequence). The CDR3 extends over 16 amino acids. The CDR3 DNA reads TGCAGTGCTAAACACAGGGGGCTCTCTGAGGATGGACCCCTCCACTTT. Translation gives CSAKHRGLSEDGPLHF.

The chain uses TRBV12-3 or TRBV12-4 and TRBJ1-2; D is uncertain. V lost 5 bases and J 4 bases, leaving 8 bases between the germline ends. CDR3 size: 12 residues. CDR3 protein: CASSIFGYGYTF. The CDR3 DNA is TGTGCCAGCAGTATCTTTGGCTATGGCTACACCTTC.

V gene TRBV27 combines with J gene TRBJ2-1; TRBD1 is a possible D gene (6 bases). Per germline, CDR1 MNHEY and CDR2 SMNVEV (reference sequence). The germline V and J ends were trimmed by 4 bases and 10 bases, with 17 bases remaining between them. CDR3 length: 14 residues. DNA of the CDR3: TGTGCCAGCAGTTCCCGATGGACAGACTACGAGCAGTTCTTC. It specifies CASSSRWTDYEQFF.

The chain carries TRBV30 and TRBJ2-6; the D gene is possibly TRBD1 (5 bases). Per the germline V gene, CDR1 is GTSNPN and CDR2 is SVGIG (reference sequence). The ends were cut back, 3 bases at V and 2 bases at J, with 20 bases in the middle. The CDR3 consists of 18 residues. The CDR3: CAWSKGNLLRAGANVLTF. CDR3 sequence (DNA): TGTGCCTGGAGCAAGGGGAATCTGCTTAGAGCTGGGGCCAACGTCCTGACTTTC.

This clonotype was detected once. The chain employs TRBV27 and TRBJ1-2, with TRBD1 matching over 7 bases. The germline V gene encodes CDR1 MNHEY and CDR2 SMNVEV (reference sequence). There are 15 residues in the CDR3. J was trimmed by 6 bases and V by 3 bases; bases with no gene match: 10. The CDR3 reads CASSFSTGQGDGYTF. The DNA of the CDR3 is TGTGCCAGCAGTTTCTCGACAGGGCAGGGGGATGGCTACACCTTC.

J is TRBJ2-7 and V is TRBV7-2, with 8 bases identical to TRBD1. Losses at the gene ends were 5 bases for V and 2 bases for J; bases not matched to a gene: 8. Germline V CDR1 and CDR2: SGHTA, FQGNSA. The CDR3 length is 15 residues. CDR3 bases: TGTGCCAGCAGCCCCCAAACAGGGGGGCCCTACGAGCAGTACTTC. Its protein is CASSPQTGGPYEQYF.

The CDR3 loop is CRAIGGGRGEQFF. The CDR3 DNA reads as TGCAGGGCCATCGGTGGAGGGCGCGGTGAGCAGTTCTTC. This sequence joins TRBV20-1 and TRBJ2-1; tentatively, D is TRBD2 (6 bases). CDR3 length: 13 residues. Germline CDR1 is DFQATT and CDR2 is SNEGSKA (reference sequence).